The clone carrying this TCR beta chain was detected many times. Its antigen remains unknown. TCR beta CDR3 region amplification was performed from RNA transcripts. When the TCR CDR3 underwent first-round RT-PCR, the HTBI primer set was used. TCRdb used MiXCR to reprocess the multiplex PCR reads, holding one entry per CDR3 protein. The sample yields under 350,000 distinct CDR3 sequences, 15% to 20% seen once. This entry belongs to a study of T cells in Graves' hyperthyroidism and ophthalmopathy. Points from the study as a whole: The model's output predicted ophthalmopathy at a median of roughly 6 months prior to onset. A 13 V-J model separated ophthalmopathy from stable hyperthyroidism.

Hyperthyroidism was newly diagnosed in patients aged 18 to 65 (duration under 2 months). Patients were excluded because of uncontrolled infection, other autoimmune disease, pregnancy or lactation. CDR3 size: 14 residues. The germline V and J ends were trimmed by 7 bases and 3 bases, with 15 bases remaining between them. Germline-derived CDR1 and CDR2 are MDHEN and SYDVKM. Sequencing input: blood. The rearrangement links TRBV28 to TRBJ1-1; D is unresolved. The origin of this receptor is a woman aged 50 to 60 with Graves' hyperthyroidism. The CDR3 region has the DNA TGTGCCAGCACAAAAATGGGCGAAGACACTGAAGCTTTCTTT. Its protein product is CASTKMGEDTEAFF.